This TCR beta chain was recorded in a study of blood T cell repertoires in COVID-19. Study as a whole: Italy, Spain and the United States were the sources of the convalescent and acute COVID-19 samples.

This CDR3 spans 15 amino acids. V lost 1 base and J lost 3; bases outside the gene matches: 2. Germline CDR1 LNHDA, CDR2 SQIVND (reference sequence). Original analysis: Reference gene primer amplification gave estimated nucleated cell counts. Sequencing used immunoSEQ multiplex PCR; TCRdb keeps in-frame clones, though not all of them. V and J calls and clone size are as listed in that table; D and trimming were resolved from the DNA. The data show over 200,000 clones, roughly 87% seen once. This chain links TRBV19 with TRBJ1-5; TRBD1 aligns across 8 bases. Sequenced input: peripheral blood. The sequence came from a man aged 35 to 55 with active or convalescent COVID-19. CDR3 nucleotides: TGTGCCAGTAGTATAGGGACAGGGATCAATCAGCCCCAGCATTTT. It is translated as CASSIGTGINQPQHF.